These T cell receptor beta chains were read from a single sample in a study of T cell changes during pregnancy in multiple sclerosis. Generated by immunoSEQ multiplex PCR, the TCRdb table keeps only in-frame clones and is missing some. The sample lists roughly 76,000 clones, about 90% occurring once. Here the sequenced sample was CD4+ T cells from peripheral blood mononuclear cells, taken after pregnancy. The receptors derive from a female donor with multiple sclerosis, enrolled in a pregnancy study. Both conserved end residues are part of each CDR3. A D gene is named only where the DNA matches it firmly. Clone sizes are given selectively: once, few, many, or a class where the clone is expanded.

V gene	D gene	J gene	clone size	CDR3 protein
TRBV6-5	TRBD1	TRBJ1-4	.	CASSKDRINEKLFF
TRBV5-1	.	TRBJ2-5	.	CASSLIGETQYF
TRBV5-1	TRBD2	TRBJ2-4	.	CASSPGGLSAKNIQYF
TRBV19	.	TRBJ1-4	.	CASSWSGAEKLFF
TRBV6-1	.	TRBJ2-7	once	CASRGGTASYEQYF
TRBV7-6	.	TRBJ2-1	.	CASSLVDSSYNEQFF
TRBV28	TRBD1	TRBJ1-5	.	CASGQANQPQHF
TRBV28	TRBD2	TRBJ2-1	once	CASSLLPLAGANEQFF
TRBV2	.	TRBJ1-1	.	CASSEAKGATNTEAFF
TRBV7-6	TRBD1	TRBJ1-3	.	CASRPDRVGNTIYF
TRBV7-9	.	TRBJ2-1	.	CASSFGVLNEQFF
TRBV19	.	TRBJ1-5	.	CASSAQWQPQHF
TRBV5-1	.	TRBJ2-1	.	CASSLGGGGAHNEQFF
TRBV19	TRBD1	TRBJ1-2	.	CASSETGDYGYTF
TRBV4-2	TRBD1	TRBJ1-1	.	CASSQDPRDRGNKAFF
TRBV2	.	TRBJ2-7	.	CASSVISYEQYF
TRBV6-1	TRBD1	TRBJ1-2	.	CASSEIGGSGGYTF
TRBV7-2	TRBD2	TRBJ2-5	.	CASSQGGSGGETQYF
TRBV10-3	TRBD1	TRBJ2-2	.	CAISDPSTGKDPTGELFF
TRBV25-1	.	TRBJ1-1	.	CASRREHTEAFF
TRBV19	.	TRBJ1-3	.	CAAGAEGNTIYF
TRBV19	TRBD2	TRBJ2-7	.	CASSIGSGGASGQYF
TRBV18	.	TRBJ1-6	.	CASSPEGAGLNSPLHF
TRBV6-5	.	TRBJ2-7	.	CASRAYSNYEQYF
TRBV5-5	TRBD1	TRBJ1-2	.	CASSSTGADYGYTF
TRBV30	.	TRBJ1-2	.	CAWSRGGNYGYTF
TRBV11-2	.	TRBJ2-7	.	CASSPSPIQYEQYF
TRBV28	.	TRBJ1-3	.	CASSPAVFRVGNTIYF
TRBV28	TRBD1	TRBJ2-3	.	CASRGQGSDTQYF
TRBV28	TRBD2	TRBJ2-2	once	CASSLGLAANTGELFF
TRBV19	TRBD1	TRBJ1-5	.	CASSRGSGTGFQPQHF
TRBV5-1	.	TRBJ1-1	.	CASSLAGTEDTEAFF
TRBV9	TRBD1	TRBJ1-1	.	CASSSGQGLGSTEAFF
TRBV6-1	TRBD1	TRBJ1-2	.	CASSTRQGASAGYTF